A single sample gave rise to the 30 T cell receptor beta chains below, sequenced in a study of blood T cells in healthy people across ages (dated by TCRdb to 2014 to 2015). Libraries came from 5' RACE. Sequencing took place on an Illumina HiSeq 2500. A second PCR of roughly 7 to 12 cycles was performed with a sample-barcoded 5' primer and a J-beta primer mix. The raw public reads went through TCRdb reprocessing: fastp at Q25, MiXCR clone calling, in-frame beta chains kept. Identical CDR3 proteins give one entry, which carries the most common genes and DNA. Counted in this sample were about 670,000 distinct CDR3 sequences; roughly 43% of them appeared once. 25% to 30% of the sample goes to the ten largest clones. The sample consisted of blood. These receptor sequences come from an elderly man in good health.

The rearrangement uses TRBV5-5 and TRBJ2-5; D is uncertain. Between the trimmed V and J ends, which lost 4 bases and 0 bases, there was a span of 10 bases. The length of the CDR3 is 14 residues. Germline assignment: CDR1 SGHKS and CDR2 YYEKEE (reference sequence). The CDR3 region is CASSPPRNQETQYF. CDR3 DNA sequence: TGTGCCAGCAGCCCCCCAAGAAACCAAGAGACCCAGTACTTC.

The chain combines TRBV12-3 or TRBV12-4 with TRBJ2-2, with 10 bases identical to TRBD2. The trim removed 6 bases at V and 2 bases at J, leaving 9 bases unmatched. This CDR3 spans 17 amino acids. CDR3 coding DNA: TGTGCCAGCAGGCCGCCGCTAGCGGGGGTAAACACCGGGGAGCTGTTTTTT. Translating gives CASRPPLAGVNTGELFF.

The genes are TRBV6-6 and TRBJ2-3; weak D call: TRBD2 (6 bases). The CDR3 length is 17 residues. Germline assignment: CDR1 MNHNY and CDR2 SVGAGI (reference sequence). Trimming left V 0 bases short and J 7 bases short, with 20 bases between. CDR3 in DNA: TGTGCCAGCAGTTACTCGATTGCCCACCGCGGGGCCTATACGCAGTATTTT. Amino acid sequence: CASSYSIAHRGAYTQYF.

Ten or more counts support this clonotype. This CDR3 reads CASSLVRTSGGRVYDTQYF. The CDR3 coding sequence is TGTGCCAGCAGCTTAGTACGGACTAGCGGGGGCCGGGTTTACGATACGCAGTATTTT. The chain joins TRBV7-2 to TRBJ2-3, with 13 bases aligning to TRBD2. The CDR3 has 19 amino acids. Trimming took 1 base from V and 6 from J; bases not matched to a gene: 13. CDR1 is SGHTA, CDR2 FQGNSA, per germline.

V gene TRBV21-1 combines with J gene TRBJ2-7; the D call TRBD1 from the table was never checked on the DNA. TRBV21-1 is described as a pseudogene. There are 15 residues in the CDR3. CDR3 sequence reads: CASSKTPDRRQAQYF. DNA of the CDR3: TGTGCCAGCAGCAAAACCCCGGACAGGCGTCAGGCCCAGTACTTC.

This clonotype has only one observation. The rearrangement uses TRBV6-1 and TRBJ2-4, with 7 bases lining up with TRBD1. Germline V lookup: CDR1 MNHNS, CDR2 SASEGT. After removal of 6 bases from V and 0 bases from J, the junction contained 14 bases not matched to a gene. CDR3 size: 18 residues. Here the CDR3 DNA reads TGTGCCAGCAGGACGGCGACAGGGAAGTTCCTAGCCAAAAACATTCAGTACTTC. This codes for CASRTATGKFLAKNIQYF.

This chain uses TRBV29-1 with TRBJ1-4, with a tentative D call TRBD1 (5 bases). The germline V and J ends were trimmed by 8 bases and 7 bases, with 23 bases remaining between them. Per germline, CDR1 SQVTM and CDR2 ANQGSEA. This CDR3 is 15 amino acids long. CDR3 in DNA: TGCAGCCCCTGTTTAAACGGGGCCTGGGGTGAAAAACTGTTTTTT. This encodes CSPCLNGAWGEKLFF.

In this sample, this clonotype turned up a few times. This rearrangement joins TRBV20-1 to TRBJ2-5, with 10 bases that match TRBD1. Germline trimming cut 3 bases from V and 4 bases from J; bases unmatched to any gene: 8. The CDR3 has 15 residues. Germline V gene lookup returns CDR1 DFQATT and CDR2 SNEGSKA (reference sequence). The CDR3 protein is CSASRRDRGGETQYF. CDR3 nucleotides: TGCAGTGCTAGCCGCCGGGACAGGGGAGGAGAGACCCAGTACTTC.

This clonotype came up once. This may come from a read error, since a much larger clone is one base off. The gene calls are TRBV4-3 and TRBJ2-5; 11 bases map to TRBD2. Germline loops: CDR1 LGHNA, CDR2 YSLEER. The CDR3 runs 16 residues. The J segment lost 11 bases and the V segment lost 3 bases, leaving 14 bases of the junction unmatched. The CDR3 sequence is CASSQSLAGVYNEQYF. In DNA, the CDR3 is TGCGCCAGCAGCCAGTCACTAGCGGGGGTTTACAATGAGCAGTACTTC.

This clonotype was seen a few times. The chain has TRBV11-1 and TRBJ2-5; tentative D call: TRBD2 (6 bases). V was shortened by 6 bases and J by 11 bases, with 25 bases between the two germline ends. The CDR3 consists of 15 residues. CDR1 and CDR2 (germline): SGHAT, FQDESV (reference sequence). This CDR3 is CASRDNTGTYNEQYF. In DNA form, the CDR3 reads TGTGCCAGCAGGGACAACACCGGGACTTACAATGAGCAGTACTTC.

CDR3 loop: CASSSGEQYF. The CDR3 region has the DNA TGTGCCAGCAGCTCCGGGGAGCAGTACTTC. V usage is TRBV11-2 and J usage is TRBJ2-7; D not resolved. Per the germline V gene, CDR1 is SGHAT and CDR2 is FQNNGV. The CDR3 has 10 residues. The V end lost 4 bases, the J end lost 7 bases, and 5 bases lay between the germline ends.

This clonotype was detected a few times. The rearrangement joins TRBV4-1 to TRBJ2-3, with 10 bases matching TRBD1. The J segment lost 0 bases and the V segment lost 3 bases, leaving 18 bases of the junction unmatched. CDR1 MGHRA and CDR2 YSYEKL come from the germline V gene. CDR3 length: 21 amino acids. Here the CDR3 reads CASSHPRDRGGVGTSTDTQYF. As DNA, the CDR3 is TGCGCCAGCAGCCACCCCCGGGACAGGGGAGGCGTCGGAACTAGCACAGATACGCAGTATTTT.

This clonotype was counted many times. The chain has TRBV28 and TRBJ2-7; D unresolved. This CDR3 has 11 amino acids. Germline V CDR1 and CDR2: MDHEN, SYDVKM. V lost 4 bases and J 5 bases, leaving 6 bases between the germline ends. This chain's CDR3 is CASSSPDEQYF. The DNA of the CDR3 is TGTGCCAGCAGTTCCCCAGACGAGCAGTACTTC.

This clonotype was recorded a few times. The J gene is TRBJ2-3, the V gene TRBV24-1; 9 bases line up with TRBD1. Germline CDR1 and CDR2: KGHDR and SFDVKD. CDR3 length equals 15 residues. Trimming at V came to 3 bases and at J to 4 bases, leaving 4 bases not matched to a gene. CDR3 bases: TGTGCCACCAGTGATGGACAGGGGTGGGCAGATACGCAGTATTTT. This encodes CATSDGQGWADTQYF.

The chain couples TRBV5-4 to TRBJ2-7; 7 bases agree with TRBD1. With V trimmed by 4 bases and J by 4 bases, 11 bases remained unmatched. Germline-derived CDR1 and CDR2 are SGHNT and YYREEE (reference sequence). The CDR3 length is 15 residues. CDR3 residues: CASSGPGTVPYEQYF. The CDR3 nucleotides are TGTGCCAGCAGCGGACCAGGGACAGTTCCTTACGAGCAGTACTTC. Full variable domain (outside the CDR3, taken from reference TRBV5-4 and TRBJ2-7): ETGVTQSPTHLIKTRGQQVTLRCSSQSGHNTVSWYQQALGQGPQFIFQYYREEENGRGNFPPRFSGLQFPNYSSELNVNALELDDSALYLCASSGPGTVPYEQYFGPGTRLTVT.

This clonotype occurred a few times. The chain recombines TRBV30 with TRBJ2-7; D unclear. Germline loops: CDR1 GTSNPN, CDR2 SVGIG (reference sequence). The CDR3 extends over 12 amino acids. V lost 3 bases and J lost 3, with 9 bases in between. As DNA, the CDR3 is TGTGCCTGGAGCGCCTCCCGCTACGAGCAGTACTTC. Encoded protein: CAWSASRYEQYF.

The genes are TRBV20-1 and TRBJ2-5; D may correspond to TRBD1 or TRBD2 (5 bases each). The V end lost 0 bases, the J end lost 11 bases, and 22 bases lay between the germline ends. The CDR3 has 15 residues. Per germline, CDR1 DFQATT and CDR2 SNEGSKA (reference sequence). CDR3 nucleotide sequence: TGCAGTGCTAGAGATAGGAGCAGGGCTCTGAGGGAGCAGTACTTC. It codes for CSARDRSRALREQYF.

This clonotype was counted between two and nine times. The chain couples TRBV28 to TRBJ2-1; D not resolved. V shed 3 bases and J shed 9 bases, with 15 bases lying between them. The germline gives CDR1 MDHEN, CDR2 SYDVKM. CDR3 length equals 14 residues. The CDR3 region has the DNA TGTGCCAGCAGTTTTGGTGGCGAAAGGAGTGAGCAGTTCTTC. Translation: CASSFGGERSEQFF.

This clonotype was picked up a small number of times. This rearrangement joins TRBV27 to TRBJ1-6; no definite D call. Germline loops: CDR1 MNHEY, CDR2 SMNVEV (reference sequence). This CDR3 region has 14 residues. The V and J ends lost 3 bases and 8 bases respectively, with 11 bases between them. For the CDR3, the DNA is TGTGCCAGCAGTTTGACATTCATATATTCACCCCTCCACTTT. Protein sequence: CASSLTFIYSPLHF.

The chain links TRBV4-2 to TRBJ2-4; the D gene is possibly TRBD2 (6 bases). The tail of the sequence fits TRBJ2-7 better, so the J call may be wrong. Germline lookup yields CDR1 LGHNA and CDR2 YNFKEQ. This CDR3 has 15 residues. DNA for the CDR3: TGTGCCAGCAGCCAAGGATTTAGCGGCGGCTACGAGCAGTACTTC. It yields the protein CASSQGFSGGYEQYF.

This clonotype was counted a single time. A much larger clone sits a single nucleotide away, making a read error possible. This chain's CDR3 is CALSSNTEAFF. In DNA form, the CDR3 reads TGTGCCTTGAGTAGCAACACTGAAGCTTTCTTT. The chain is built from TRBV30 and TRBJ1-1; D remains ambiguous. The germline CDR1 and CDR2 sequences are GTSNPN and SVGIG (reference sequence). The CDR3 covers 11 residues.

This clonotype was picked up many times. V is TRBV7-2 and J is TRBJ2-7, with D unclear. V lost 6 bases to trimming and J lost 3 bases, with 9 bases between them. Germline loops: CDR1 SGHTA, CDR2 FQGNSA. This CDR3 has 12 residues. The CDR3 DNA sequence: TGTGCCAGCAGTCCTAACCACTACGAGCAGTACTTC. This sequence encodes CASSPNHYEQYF.

This chain joins TRBV7-6 and TRBJ2-3; D call uncertain. V lost 4 bases, J lost 1 base, and 12 bases lay in between. Germline values: CDR1 SGHVS, CDR2 FNYEAQ. This CDR3 has 15 residues. Written as DNA, the CDR3 is TGTGCCAGCAGCTCCCAACAACCGGGCACAGATACGCAGTATTTT. Residues: CASSSQQPGTDTQYF.

Concerning this clonotype: Relative to the germline gene, one junction end is altered; a read error may explain this. This sequence joins TRBV5-1 and TRBJ1-2, with unresolved D. This CDR3 has 12 residues. The germline V gene encodes CDR1 SGHRS and CDR2 YFSETQ. The CDR3 DNA sequence: TGCGCTAGCAGCCCCAACAGTGATGGCTACACCTTC. It yields the protein CASSPNSDGYTF.

This clonotype was counted between two and nine times. V gene TRBV11-2 combines with J gene TRBJ2-3; 11 nucleotides align to TRBD2. This CDR3 has 18 amino acids. V lost 1 base and J lost 3; bases outside the gene matches: 9. Germline CDR1 is SGHAT and CDR2 is FQNNGV. DNA of the CDR3: TGTGCCAGCAGCTTAGCCCGATGGACTAGCGGGCGGACAGATACGCAGTATTTT. It yields the protein CASSLARWTSGRTDTQYF.

On this clonotype: This may be a read error: a much more frequent sequence differs by one nucleotide. This rearrangement joins TRBV29-1 to TRBJ1-1, with a possible D match to TRBD1 (5 bases). The CDR3 is 13 amino acids. V gave up 5 bases and J gave up 1 base, with 11 bases separating them. The germline gives CDR1 SQVTM, CDR2 ANQGSEA. CDR3 sequence reads: CSVKQESNTEAFF. The CDR3 DNA reads TGCAGCGTTAAACAGGAGTCGAACACTGAAGCTTTCTTT.

This clonotype turned up a few times. The V and J genes are TRBV6-2 or TRBV6-3 and TRBJ2-3, with no clear D. With 5 bases removed from V and 5 bases from J, the gap between germline ends came to 14 bases. Per germline, CDR1 MNHEY and CDR2 SVGEGT. The CDR3 loop spans 14 amino acids. The CDR3 DNA reads as TGTGCCAGCAGTCAGGCCTTTAATGGAGATACGCAGTATTTT. Protein: CASSQAFNGDTQYF.

V is TRBV9 and J is TRBJ2-5; D is uncertain. Germline-derived CDR1 and CDR2 are SGDLS and YYNGEE. The CDR3 extends over 14 amino acids. Trimming pared 0 bases from V and 11 bases from J, leaving 17 bases between. The CDR3 loop reads CASSVVGYSNEQYF. CDR3 coding DNA: TGTGCCAGCAGCGTAGTCGGGTACAGCAATGAGCAGTACTTC.

Notes on this clonotype: Since a much larger clone is just one base distant, this may be a read error. The chain combines TRBV5-4 with TRBJ2-5; unclear D gene. The CDR3 sequence is 14 residues long. Germline CDR1 SGHNT, CDR2 YYREEE (reference sequence). Deletions cut 4 bases from V and 4 bases from J, with 14 bases between. CDR3 in DNA: TGTGCCAGCAGCGTGGAGTTTGAATTAGAGACCCAGTACTTC. Its translation is CASSVEFELETQYF.

The rearrangement joins TRBV29-1 to TRBJ2-4, with a weak D call TRBD2 (6 bases). From germline, CDR1 is SQVTM and CDR2 ANQGSEA. The CDR3 has 13 residues. V was cut by 8 bases and J by 13 bases, with 24 bases left in between. In nucleotides, the CDR3 is TGCAGCTTCGAGGGGACTGACTACAATGAGCAGTACTTC. It codes for CSFEGTDYNEQYF.